The 7 T cell receptor beta chains presented below share a single source sample, sequenced in a study of blood T cell repertoires in COVID-19. Method: immunoSEQ multiplex PCR; TCRdb's copy keeps in-frame clones and lacks some. Of under 300,000 clones in the sample, roughly 80% were seen once. The sequencing input was peripheral blood. These receptors were obtained from a woman aged 18-29 years with acute or convalescent COVID-19.

The CDR3 spells CATSRDRVGNTIYF. The CDR3 DNA sequence: TGTGCCACCAGCAGAGACAGGGTTGGAAACACCATATATTTT. The V and J genes are TRBV15 and TRBJ1-3, with D possibly being TRBD1 (5 bases). Germline V gene lookup returns CDR1 LNHNV and CDR2 YYDKDF (reference sequence). This CDR3 has 14 residues. Trimming stripped 0 bases from V and 3 bases from J, with 6 bases between.

This chain connects TRBV7-6 to TRBJ1-3, with TRBD1 identical over 7 bases. CDR1 is SGHVS and CDR2 is FNYEAQ in the germline V gene. The CDR3 totals 16 residues. The V gene end was trimmed by 5 bases and the J gene end by 0 bases; junction bases not matched to a gene: 7. The CDR3 coding sequence is TGTGCCAGCAGCCCAGTAACAGGGGCCTCTGGAAACACCATATATTTT. Translated: CASSPVTGASGNTIYF.

This clone occurred a few times. This chain connects TRBV10-3 to TRBJ2-7, with D uncertain. CDR3 length: 13 amino acids. The ends were cut back, 3 bases at V and 5 bases at J, with 11 bases in the middle. CDR1 ENHRY and CDR2 SYGVKD come from the germline V gene. CDR3 nucleotide sequence: TGTGCCATCAGTGACTTGTTGACTCACGAGCAGTACTTC. This sequence encodes CAISDLLTHEQYF.

This chain uses TRBV18 with TRBJ1-5; D unclear. V dropped 2 bases and J dropped 11 bases, with 22 bases sitting between them. Germline V gene lookup returns CDR1 KGHSH and CDR2 LQKENI. This CDR3 region has 16 residues. The CDR3 region has the DNA TGTGCCAGCTCACCAGAGTTCGAAGGGTCGGGCGGGACCCAGCATTTT. Its protein product is CASSPEFEGSGGTQHF. Complete variable domain (other parts from reference TRBV18 and TRBJ1-5): NAGVMQNPRHLVRRRGQEARLRCSPMKGHSHVYWYRQLPEEGLKFMVYLQKENIIDESGMPKERFSAEFPKEGPSILRIQQVVRGDSAAYFCASSPEFEGSGGTQHFGDGTRLSIL.

This clone was recorded once. The chain recombines TRBV5-1 with TRBJ1-1; D is undetermined. There are 14 residues in the CDR3. Germline V gene lookup returns CDR1 SGHRS and CDR2 YFSETQ. V dropped 4 bases and J dropped 5 bases, with 15 bases sitting between them. The CDR3 coding sequence is TGCGCCAGCAGCGCAAGTGAGGGCCTTACTGAAGCTTTCTTT. Its protein product is CASSASEGLTEAFF.

The rearrangement joins TRBV6-6 to TRBJ2-7; the D gene is possibly TRBD1 (7 bases). The CDR3 length is 11 residues. CDR1 and CDR2 from the germline V gene are MNHNY and SVGAGI (reference sequence). CDR3 bases: TGTGCGGCAGGGGGGCTGCCCGAGCAGTACTTC. Translation: CAAGGLPEQYF.

The CDR3 protein is CASSLGSFEAFF. The CDR3 bases are TGTGCCAGCAGCTTAGGTTCGTTCGAAGCTTTCTTT. The V and J genes are TRBV7-9 and TRBJ1-1; D ambiguous. The V end lost 1 base, the J end lost 8 bases, and 8 bases lay between the germline ends. The CDR3 covers 12 residues. Germline-derived CDR1 and CDR2 are SEHNR and FQNEAQ (reference sequence).